These T cell receptor beta chains were read from a single sample in a study of identical twins. TCRdb re-called the 5' RACE reads through MiXCR, storing one row per CDR3 protein. This table holds hundreds of thousands of distinct CDR3 sequences, around a tenth found once. Sample: memory (CD45RO+) T cells sorted from blood. The receptors derive from a woman between 18 and 29 years old in good health. CDR3s leave out the opening cysteine and the closing phenylalanine or tryptophan. A D gene is named only where the DNA matches it firmly.

. | TRBJ2-1 | TRBV2 | ASSVSPSHEQF
. | TRBJ2-7 | TRBV5-4 | ASSLGTETYEQY
TRBD1 | TRBJ1-1 | TRBV11-2 | ASSLFDRAEAF
TRBD1 | TRBJ2-7 | TRBV27 | ASSRNGQGGYEQY
. | TRBJ2-7 | TRBV18 | ASQGGGRKVEQY
. | TRBJ2-3 | TRBV7-9 | ASSPVGVRGTDTQY
TRBD1 | TRBJ1-5 | TRBV5-1 | ASSLEGQLNQPQH
. | TRBJ2-7 | TRBV7-2 | ASSLAAPGLGGSYEQY
. | TRBJ2-7 | TRBV6-1 | ASSSNLAVGEQY
. | TRBJ2-7 | TRBV20-1 | SAFNYDSYEQY
TRBD2 | TRBJ2-7 | TRBV20-1 | SARSLSGRANYEQY
TRBD1 | TRBJ1-5 | TRBV5-1 | ASSLGDRDSAQH
. | TRBJ1-1 | TRBV5-1 | ASSWGIGDSNTEAF
. | TRBJ2-6 | TRBV6-5 | ASSSRVAGANVLT
TRBD2 | TRBJ2-1 | TRBV18 | ASSPPLAGLYNEQF
. | TRBJ2-5 | TRBV6-2/TRBV6-3 | ASSQGTVETQY
. | TRBJ2-1 | TRBV30 | AWRRESSYNEQF
. | TRBJ1-3 | TRBV6-5 | ASSYDGSGNTIY
TRBD2 | TRBJ2-7 | TRBV5-1 | ASSPRGGANYEQY
. | TRBJ1-3 | TRBV4-3 | ASSQGPAEAHSGNTIY
TRBD2 | TRBJ2-3 | TRBV7-3 | ASSLAGGQEDTQY
. | TRBJ2-1 | TRBV20-1 | SARDRKRINEQF
TRBD1 | TRBJ1-1 | TRBV28 | ASSSTGEVDTEAF
. | TRBJ2-5 | TRBV5-1 | ASMYGSQETQY
. | TRBJ2-2 | TRBV19 | ASSPTGTNTGELF
. | TRBJ2-3 | TRBV12-3/TRBV12-4 | ASSMGVTDTQY
TRBD2 | TRBJ2-7 | TRBV12-3/TRBV12-4 | ASRASGREQY
. | TRBJ2-1 | TRBV7-9 | ASSPSDHEQF
. | TRBJ2-7 | TRBV27 | ASKRSTSKGGQY
TRBD1 | TRBJ2-2 | TRBV3-1 | ASSRGQGDTGELF
TRBD2 | TRBJ2-7 | TRBV7-9 | PSSGSGRMSEQY
. | TRBJ1-2 | TRBV3-1 | ASSHFYGCT
. | TRBJ1-2 | TRBV9 | ASSVGEAAWGYT
TRBD1 | TRBJ1-2 | TRBV10-3 | AISSTGTGGHYGYT
. | TRBJ1-1 | TRBV29-1 | SVEIVGESAF